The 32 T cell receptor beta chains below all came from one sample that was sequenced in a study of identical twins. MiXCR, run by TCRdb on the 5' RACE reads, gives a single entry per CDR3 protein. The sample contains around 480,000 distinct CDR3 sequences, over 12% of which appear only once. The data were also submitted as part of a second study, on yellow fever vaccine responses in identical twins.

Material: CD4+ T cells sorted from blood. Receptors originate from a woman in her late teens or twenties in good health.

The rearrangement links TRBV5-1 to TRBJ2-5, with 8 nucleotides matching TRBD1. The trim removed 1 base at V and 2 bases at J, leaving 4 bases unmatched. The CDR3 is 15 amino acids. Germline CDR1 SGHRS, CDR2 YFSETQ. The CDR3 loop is CASSLLGQEQETQYF. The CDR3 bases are TGCGCCAGCAGCTTGCTGGGACAGGAACAAGAGACCCAGTACTTC.

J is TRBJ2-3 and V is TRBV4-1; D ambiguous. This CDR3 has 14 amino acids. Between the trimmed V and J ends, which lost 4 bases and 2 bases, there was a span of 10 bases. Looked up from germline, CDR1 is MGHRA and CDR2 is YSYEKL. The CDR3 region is CASSPPGNTDTQYF. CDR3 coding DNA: TGCGCCAGCAGCCCGCCCGGAAACACAGATACGCAGTATTTT.

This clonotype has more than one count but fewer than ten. The CDR3 spells CASSLTGTGDNEQFF. The CDR3 DNA is TGTGCCAGCAGCCTTACCGGGACAGGGGACAATGAGCAGTTCTTC. The chain uses TRBV3-1 and TRBJ2-1; TRBD1 matches 10 bases. The CDR3 spans 15 residues. Germline V gives CDR1 LGHDT, CDR2 YNNKEL (reference sequence). Trimming removed 4 bases from V and 5 bases from J; junction bases left unmatched: 5.

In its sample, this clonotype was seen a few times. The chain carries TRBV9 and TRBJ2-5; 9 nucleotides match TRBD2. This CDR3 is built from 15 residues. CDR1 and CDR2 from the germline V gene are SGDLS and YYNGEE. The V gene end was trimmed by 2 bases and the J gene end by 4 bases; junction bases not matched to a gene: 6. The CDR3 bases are TGTGCCAGCAGCGTGCGGGAGGGCCAATTAGAGACCCAGTACTTC. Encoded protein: CASSVREGQLETQYF.

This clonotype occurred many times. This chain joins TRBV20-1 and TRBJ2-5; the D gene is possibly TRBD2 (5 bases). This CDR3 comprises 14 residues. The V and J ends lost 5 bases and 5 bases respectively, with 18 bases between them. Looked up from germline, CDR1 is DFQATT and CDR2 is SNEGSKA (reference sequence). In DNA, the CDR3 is TGCAGTGCTCATACGGGATCCCTTTGGGAGACCCAGTACTTC. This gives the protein CSAHTGSLWETQYF.

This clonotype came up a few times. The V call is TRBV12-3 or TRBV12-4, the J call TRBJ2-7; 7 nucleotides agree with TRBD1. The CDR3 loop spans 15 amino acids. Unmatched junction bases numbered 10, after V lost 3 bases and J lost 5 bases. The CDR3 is CASSLGKGARDEQYF. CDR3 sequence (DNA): TGTGCCAGCAGTTTGGGGAAGGGGGCCAGGGACGAGCAGTACTTC.

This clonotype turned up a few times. The CDR3 DNA sequence: TGCGCCAGCAGCTTGGCTGGGCAGCGCTCTGGGGCCAACGTCCTGACTTTC. It translates to CASSLAGQRSGANVLTF. The V and J genes are TRBV5-1 and TRBJ2-6; no reliable D call. Germline V lookup: CDR1 SGHRS, CDR2 YFSETQ. Trimming removed 0 bases from V and 0 bases from J, with 10 bases in between. The CDR3 totals 17 residues.

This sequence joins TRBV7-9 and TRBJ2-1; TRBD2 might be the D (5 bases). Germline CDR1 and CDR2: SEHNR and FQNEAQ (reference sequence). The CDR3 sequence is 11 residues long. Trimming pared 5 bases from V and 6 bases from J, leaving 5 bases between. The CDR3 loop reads CASSTSNEQFF. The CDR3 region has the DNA TGTGCCAGCAGCACTAGCAATGAGCAGTTCTTC.

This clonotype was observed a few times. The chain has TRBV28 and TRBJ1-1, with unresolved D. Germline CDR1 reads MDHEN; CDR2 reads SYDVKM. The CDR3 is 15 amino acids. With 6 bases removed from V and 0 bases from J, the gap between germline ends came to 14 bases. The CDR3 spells CASRAQEFMNTEAFF. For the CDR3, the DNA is TGTGCCAGCAGGGCACAAGAATTCATGAACACTGAAGCTTTCTTT.

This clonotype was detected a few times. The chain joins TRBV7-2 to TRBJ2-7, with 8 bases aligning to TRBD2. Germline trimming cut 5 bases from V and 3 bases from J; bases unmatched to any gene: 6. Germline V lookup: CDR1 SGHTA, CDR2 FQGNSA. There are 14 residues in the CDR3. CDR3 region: CASSTRTSSYEQYF. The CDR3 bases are TGTGCCAGCAGCACAAGGACTAGCAGCTACGAGCAGTACTTC.

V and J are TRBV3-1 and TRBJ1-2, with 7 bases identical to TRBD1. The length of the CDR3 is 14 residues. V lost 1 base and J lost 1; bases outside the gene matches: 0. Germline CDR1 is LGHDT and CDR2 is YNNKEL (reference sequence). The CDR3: CASSQGQGNYGYTF. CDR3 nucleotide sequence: TGTGCCAGCAGCCAAGGACAGGGTAACTATGGCTACACCTTC.

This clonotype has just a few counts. The CDR3 region is CASSPGQGFSYEQYF. CDR3 nucleotide sequence: TGTGCCAGCAGCCCTGGACAGGGCTTCTCCTACGAGCAGTACTTC. J is TRBJ2-7 and V is TRBV6-1, with 8 bases identical to TRBD1. This CDR3 has 15 amino acids. V was clipped by 6 bases and J by 0 bases; unmatched bases: 7. Germline V gives CDR1 MNHNS, CDR2 SASEGT.

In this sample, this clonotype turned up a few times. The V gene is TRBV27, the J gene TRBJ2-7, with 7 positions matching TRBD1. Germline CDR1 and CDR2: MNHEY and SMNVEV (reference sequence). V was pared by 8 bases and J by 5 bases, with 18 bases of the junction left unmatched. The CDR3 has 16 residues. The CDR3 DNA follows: TGTGCCAGCTTACCTGTTTGGACAGGAGTAACCCACGAGCAGTACTTC. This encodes CASLPVWTGVTHEQYF.

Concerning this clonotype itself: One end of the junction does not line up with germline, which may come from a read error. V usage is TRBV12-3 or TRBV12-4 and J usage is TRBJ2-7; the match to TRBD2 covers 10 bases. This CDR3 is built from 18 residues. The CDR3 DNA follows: TGTGCCCGCAGTTTCCGAGGGCTAGCGGGAGTTCTCGCCTACGAGCAGTACTTC. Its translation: CARSFRGLAGVLAYEQYF.

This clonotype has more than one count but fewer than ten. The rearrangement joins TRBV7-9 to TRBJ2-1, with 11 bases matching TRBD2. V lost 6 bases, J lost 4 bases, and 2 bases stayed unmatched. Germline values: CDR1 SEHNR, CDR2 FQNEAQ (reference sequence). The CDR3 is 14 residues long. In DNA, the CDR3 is TGTGCCAGCAGAGTAGCGGGAGGGTACAATGAGCAGTTCTTC. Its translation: CASRVAGGYNEQFF.

The CDR3 loop is CASSRDREAGEQFF. CDR3 DNA: TGTGCCAGCAGCCGTGACAGGGAGGCTGGTGAGCAGTTCTTC. The chain uses TRBV6-2 or TRBV6-3 and TRBJ2-1; possible D gene TRBD1, 7 bases. V was pared by 6 bases and J by 9 bases, with 18 bases between. CDR1 is MNHEY and CDR2 is SVGEGT in the germline V gene. The CDR3 is 14 amino acids.

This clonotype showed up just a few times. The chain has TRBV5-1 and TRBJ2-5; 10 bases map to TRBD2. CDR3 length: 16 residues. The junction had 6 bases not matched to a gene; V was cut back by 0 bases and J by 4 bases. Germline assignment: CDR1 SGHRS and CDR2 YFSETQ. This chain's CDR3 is CASSLGLAGVGETQYF. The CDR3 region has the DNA TGCGCCAGCAGCTTGGGCCTAGCGGGAGTTGGAGAGACCCAGTACTTC. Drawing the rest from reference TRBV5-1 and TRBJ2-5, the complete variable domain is KAGVTQTPRYLIKTRGQQVTLSCSPISGHRSVSWYQQTPGQGLQFLFEYFSETQRNKGNFPGRFSGRQFSNSRSEMNVSTLELGDSALYLCASSLGLAGVGETQYFGPGTRLLVL.

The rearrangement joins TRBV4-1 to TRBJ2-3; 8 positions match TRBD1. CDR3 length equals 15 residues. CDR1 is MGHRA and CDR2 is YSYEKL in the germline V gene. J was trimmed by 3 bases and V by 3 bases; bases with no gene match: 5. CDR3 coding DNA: TGCGCCAGCAGCCACGGCAGGGGGCAGACAGATACGCAGTATTTT. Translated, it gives CASSHGRGQTDTQYF.

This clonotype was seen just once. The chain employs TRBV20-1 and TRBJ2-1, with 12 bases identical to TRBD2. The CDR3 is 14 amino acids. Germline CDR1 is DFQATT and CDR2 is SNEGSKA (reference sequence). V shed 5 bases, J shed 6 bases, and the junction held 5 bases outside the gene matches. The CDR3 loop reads CSAARTSGANEQFF. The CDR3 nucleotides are TGCAGTGCTGCCCGGACTAGCGGGGCCAATGAGCAGTTCTTC.

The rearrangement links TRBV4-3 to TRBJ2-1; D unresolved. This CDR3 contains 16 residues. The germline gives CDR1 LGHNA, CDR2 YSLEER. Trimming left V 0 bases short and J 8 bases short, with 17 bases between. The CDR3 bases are TGCGCCAGCAGCCAAGATCGTCCATCCCTCCAGGATGAGCAGTTCTTC. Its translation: CASSQDRPSLQDEQFF.

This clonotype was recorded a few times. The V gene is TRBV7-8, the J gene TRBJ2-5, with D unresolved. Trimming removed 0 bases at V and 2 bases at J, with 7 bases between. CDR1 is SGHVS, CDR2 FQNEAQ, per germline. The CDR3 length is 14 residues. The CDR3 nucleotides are TGTGCCAGCAGCTTAGCTCTCAGGCAAGAGACCCAGTACTTC. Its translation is CASSLALRQETQYF.

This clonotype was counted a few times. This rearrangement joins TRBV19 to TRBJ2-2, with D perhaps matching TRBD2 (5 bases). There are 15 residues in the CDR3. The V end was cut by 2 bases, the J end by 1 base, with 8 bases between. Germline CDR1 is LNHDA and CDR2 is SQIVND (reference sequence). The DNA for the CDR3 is TGTGCCAGTAGTATACGGGGTGAGAACACCGGGGAGCTGTTTTTT. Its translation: CASSIRGENTGELFF.

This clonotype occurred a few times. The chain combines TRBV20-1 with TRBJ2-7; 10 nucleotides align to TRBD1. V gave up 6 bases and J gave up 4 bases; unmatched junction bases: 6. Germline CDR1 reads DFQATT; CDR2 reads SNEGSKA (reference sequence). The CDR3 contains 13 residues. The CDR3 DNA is TGCAGTGCCCGGACAGGGGGTTTATACGAGCAGTACTTC. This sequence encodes CSARTGGLYEQYF.

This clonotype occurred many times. This chain's CDR3 is CSVEGQGEETQYF. CDR3 nucleotide sequence: TGCAGCGTTGAAGGACAGGGGGAAGAGACCCAGTACTTC. The gene calls are TRBV29-1 and TRBJ2-5; 9 positions agree with TRBD1. The V gene's germline CDR1 is SQVTM and CDR2 ANQGSEA. This CDR3 has 13 residues. Trimming at V came to 1 base and at J to 3 bases, leaving 0 bases not matched to a gene.

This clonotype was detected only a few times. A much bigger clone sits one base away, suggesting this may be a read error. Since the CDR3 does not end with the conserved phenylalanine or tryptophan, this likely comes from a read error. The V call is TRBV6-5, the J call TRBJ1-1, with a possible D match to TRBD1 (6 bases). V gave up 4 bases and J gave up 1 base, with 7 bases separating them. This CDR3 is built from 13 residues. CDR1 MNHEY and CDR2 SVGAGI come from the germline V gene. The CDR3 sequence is CASSSQGNTEAFS. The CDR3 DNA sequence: TGTGCCAGCAGTTCACAGGGGAACACTGAAGCTTTCTCT.

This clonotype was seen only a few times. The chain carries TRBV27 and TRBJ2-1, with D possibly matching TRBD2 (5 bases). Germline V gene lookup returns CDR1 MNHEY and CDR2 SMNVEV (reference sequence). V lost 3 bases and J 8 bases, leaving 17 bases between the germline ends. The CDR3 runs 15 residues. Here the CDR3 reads CASSFRAVLIDEQFF. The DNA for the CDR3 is TGTGCCAGCAGTTTTAGAGCGGTGTTGATCGATGAGCAGTTCTTC.

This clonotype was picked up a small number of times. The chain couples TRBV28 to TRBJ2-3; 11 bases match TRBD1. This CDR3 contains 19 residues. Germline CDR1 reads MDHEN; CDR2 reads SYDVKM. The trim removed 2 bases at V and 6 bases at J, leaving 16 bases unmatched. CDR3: CASSLTPPGQGAESDTQYF. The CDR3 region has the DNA TGTGCCAGCAGTTTAACCCCCCCCGGACAGGGGGCGGAATCGGATACGCAGTATTTT.

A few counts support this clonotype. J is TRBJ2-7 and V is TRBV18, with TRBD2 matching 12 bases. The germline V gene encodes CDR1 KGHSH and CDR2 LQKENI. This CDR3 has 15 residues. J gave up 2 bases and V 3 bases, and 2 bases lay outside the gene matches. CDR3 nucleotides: TGTGCCAGCTCACCTAGGACTAGCGGGACCTACGAGCAGTACTTC. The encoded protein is CASSPRTSGTYEQYF.

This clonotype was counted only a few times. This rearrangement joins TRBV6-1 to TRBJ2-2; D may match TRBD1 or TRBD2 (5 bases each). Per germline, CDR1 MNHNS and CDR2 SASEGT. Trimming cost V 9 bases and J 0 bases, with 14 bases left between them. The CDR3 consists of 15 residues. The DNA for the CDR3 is TGTGCCAGTTACCTGGGGACGGCGAACACCGGGGAGCTGTTTTTT. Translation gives CASYLGTANTGELFF.

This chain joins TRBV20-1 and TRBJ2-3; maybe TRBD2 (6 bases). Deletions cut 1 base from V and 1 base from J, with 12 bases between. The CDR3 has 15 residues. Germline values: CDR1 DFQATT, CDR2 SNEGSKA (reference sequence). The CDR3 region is CSARAQGEGTDTQYF. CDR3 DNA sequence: TGCAGTGCTAGAGCTCAAGGGGAGGGCACAGATACGCAGTATTTT.

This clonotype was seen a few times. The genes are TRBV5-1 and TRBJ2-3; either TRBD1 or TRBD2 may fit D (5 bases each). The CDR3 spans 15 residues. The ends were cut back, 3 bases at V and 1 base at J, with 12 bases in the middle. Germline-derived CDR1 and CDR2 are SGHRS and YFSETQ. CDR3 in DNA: TGCGCCAGCAGCTCGCCTGGGGGAGGCACAGATACGCAGTATTTT. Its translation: CASSSPGGGTDTQYF.

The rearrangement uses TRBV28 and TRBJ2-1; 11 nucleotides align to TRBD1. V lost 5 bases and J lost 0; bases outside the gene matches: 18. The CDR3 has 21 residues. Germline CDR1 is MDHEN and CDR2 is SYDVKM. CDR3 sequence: CASSPSPGTGGPFSSYNEQFF. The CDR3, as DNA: TGTGCCAGCAGTCCCTCCCCCGGGACAGGGGGTCCTTTCAGCTCCTACAATGAGCAGTTCTTC.